The present entry profiles one T cell receptor (beta chain) with its context. What it binds is not known. One base away lies a much larger clone, so this may be a sequencing read error. These data come from a study of T cells in Graves' hyperthyroidism and ophthalmopathy. Study-level findings and limits: Most thyroid clonotypes that were expanded above 0.001 also turned up in blood. Ophthalmopathy cases were set apart from stable hyperthyroidism by a 13 V-J model.

Germline assignment: CDR1 KGHSH and CDR2 LQKENI. The V and J ends lost 0 bases and 4 bases respectively, with 6 bases between them. The CDR3 totals 13 residues. From RNA transcripts, TCR beta CDR3 regions were amplified. A set of HTBI primers served as the primers for a first-round RT-PCR of the TCR CDR3. A single record per CDR3 protein comes from TCRdb applying MiXCR to the multiplex PCR reads. The data contain a few hundred thousand distinct CDR3 sequences, about a sixth of them singletons. The J gene is TRBJ2-5, the V gene TRBV18; D unresolved. This TCR was sampled from a woman in her thirties or forties with Graves' ophthalmopathy. The sequenced sample consisted of blood. The CDR3 loop is CASSPPSRETQYF. CDR3 DNA sequence: TGTGCCAGCTCACCACCGAGTCGAGAGACCCAGTACTTC.